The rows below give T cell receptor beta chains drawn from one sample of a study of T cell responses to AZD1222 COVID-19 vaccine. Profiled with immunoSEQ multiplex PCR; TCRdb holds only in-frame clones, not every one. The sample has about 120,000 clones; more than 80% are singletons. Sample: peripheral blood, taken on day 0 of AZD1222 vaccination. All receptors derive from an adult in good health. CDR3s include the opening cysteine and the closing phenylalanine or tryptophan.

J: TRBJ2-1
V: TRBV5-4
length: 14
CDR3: CASSLAGGVSEQFF

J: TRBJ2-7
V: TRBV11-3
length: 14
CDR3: CASSWVRSSYEQYF

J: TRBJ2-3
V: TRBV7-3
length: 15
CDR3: CASSPGLHAPDTQYF

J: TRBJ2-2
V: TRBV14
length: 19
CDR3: CASSPLIRPPAANTGELFF

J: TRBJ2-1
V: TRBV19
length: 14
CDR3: CASSSGRGNNEQFF

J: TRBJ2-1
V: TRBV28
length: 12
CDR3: CASSTNYNEQFF

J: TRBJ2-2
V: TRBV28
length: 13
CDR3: CASSFRLAGELFF

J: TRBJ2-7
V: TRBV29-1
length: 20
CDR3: CSVGRSRDKAPPRSSYEQYF

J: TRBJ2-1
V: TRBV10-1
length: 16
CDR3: CASSEGLAGGQDEQFF

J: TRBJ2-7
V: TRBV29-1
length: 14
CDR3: CSVSRGQGPYEQYF

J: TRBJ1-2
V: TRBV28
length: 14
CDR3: CASSLSAGVYGYTF

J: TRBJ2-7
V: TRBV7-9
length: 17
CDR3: CASSLLGWDRDSYEQYF

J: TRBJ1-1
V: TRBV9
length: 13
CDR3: CASSVHRYTEAFF

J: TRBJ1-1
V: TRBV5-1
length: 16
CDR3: CASSLGQVSLNTEAFF

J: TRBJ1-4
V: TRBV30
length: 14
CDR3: CAWSVHGIREKLFF

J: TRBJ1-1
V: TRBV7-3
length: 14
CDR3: CASSLQTRGTEAFF

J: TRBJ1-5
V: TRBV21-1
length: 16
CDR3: CASSKDWVISNQPQHF

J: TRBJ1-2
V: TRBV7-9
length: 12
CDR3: CASITGEYGYTF

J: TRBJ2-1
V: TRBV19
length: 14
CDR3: CASSGLLYGNEQFF

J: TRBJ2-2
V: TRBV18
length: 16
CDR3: CASSGLTGTNTGELFF

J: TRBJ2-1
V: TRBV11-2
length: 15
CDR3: CASSPGRLLDNEQFF

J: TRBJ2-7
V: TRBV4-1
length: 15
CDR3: CASSQGVAVSVEQYF

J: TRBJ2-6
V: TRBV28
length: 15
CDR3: CASSSSRTGANVLTF

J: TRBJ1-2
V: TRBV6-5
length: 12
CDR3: CASSHGGDGYTF

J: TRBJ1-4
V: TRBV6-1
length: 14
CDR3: CASSEWVEGEKLFF

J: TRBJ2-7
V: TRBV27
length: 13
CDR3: CASSQDISYEQYF

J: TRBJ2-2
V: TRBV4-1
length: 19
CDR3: CASSQLQLAGGPMGGELFF

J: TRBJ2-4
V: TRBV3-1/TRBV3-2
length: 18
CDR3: CASSERNRAGRAKNIQYF

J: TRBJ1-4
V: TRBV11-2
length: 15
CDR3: CASSSSGTSGEKLFF

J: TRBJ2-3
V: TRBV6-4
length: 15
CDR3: CASSDNPTSTDTQYF

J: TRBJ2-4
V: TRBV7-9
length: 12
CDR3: CASSESKNIQYF

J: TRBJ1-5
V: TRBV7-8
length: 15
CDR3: CASSSDRGLDQPQHF

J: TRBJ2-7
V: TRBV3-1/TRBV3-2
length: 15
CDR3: CASSQDAGTPTRQYF

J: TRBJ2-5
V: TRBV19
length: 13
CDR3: CASSPGQQETQYF

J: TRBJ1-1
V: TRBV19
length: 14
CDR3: CASSQGPGSTEAFF

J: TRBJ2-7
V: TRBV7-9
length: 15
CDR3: CASSGGDRVVLEQYF

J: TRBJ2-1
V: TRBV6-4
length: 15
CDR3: CASSDGAGGYNEQFF

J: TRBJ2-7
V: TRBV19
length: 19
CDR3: CASSSYSGTSGPPYYEQYF

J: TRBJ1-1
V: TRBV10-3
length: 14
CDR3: CAISGSKGPGEAFF

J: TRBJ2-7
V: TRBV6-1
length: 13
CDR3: CASSSPGTYEQYF

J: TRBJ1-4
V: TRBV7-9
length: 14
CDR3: CASSSQGRDEKLFF

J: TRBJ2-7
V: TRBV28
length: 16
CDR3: CASSLLITGTSYEQYF

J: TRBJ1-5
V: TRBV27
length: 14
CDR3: CASRVRGTRQPQHF

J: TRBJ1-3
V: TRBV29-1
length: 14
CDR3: CSVEDGKLGNTIYF

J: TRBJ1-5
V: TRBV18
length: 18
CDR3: CASSPLANLQGRIQPQHF

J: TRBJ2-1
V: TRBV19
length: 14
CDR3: CASSIGGRRIEQFF

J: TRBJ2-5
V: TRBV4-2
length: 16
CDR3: CASSQEGTSGQETQYF

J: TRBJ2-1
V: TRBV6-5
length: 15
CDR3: CASTRQRDYYNEQFF

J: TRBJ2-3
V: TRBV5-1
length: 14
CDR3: CASSFLTPSDTQYF

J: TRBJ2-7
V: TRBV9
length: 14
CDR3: CASSAGTGRYEQYF

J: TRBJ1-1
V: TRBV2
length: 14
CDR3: CASRLGTGGTEAFF

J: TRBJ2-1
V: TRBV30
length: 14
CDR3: CACPPRVVWGEQFF

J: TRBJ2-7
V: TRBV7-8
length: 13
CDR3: CASSLVAAYEQYF

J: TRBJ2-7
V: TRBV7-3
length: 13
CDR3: CASSSGQGNEQYF